The 2 T cell receptor beta chains given below trace back to one sample, sequenced in a study of cytomegalovirus exposure and HLA in healthy donors. The study ran its PCR with 60 Vbeta and 13 Jbeta primers. Sequencing was performed with immunoSEQ multiplex PCR; in TCRdb, only in-frame clones are kept and a portion is missing. The sample shows more than 85,000 clones, around 77% of them seen only once. The sample was PBMCs. The receptors were sampled from a male donor in good health and CMV-seropositive.

CDR3 DNA: TGTGCCAGCAGCCCAGCCGGGACAGCAAACTATGGCTACACCTTC. Its protein product is CASSPAGTANYGYTF. The chain employs TRBV11-2 and TRBJ1-2; 7 bases are a match to TRBD1. The V gene end was trimmed by 5 bases and the J gene end by 2 bases; junction bases not matched to a gene: 8. This CDR3 region has 15 residues. Germline lookup yields CDR1 SGHAT and CDR2 FQNNGV.

This chain links TRBV5-1 with TRBJ2-3, with D maybe TRBD2 (6 bases). V shed 5 bases and J shed 2 bases, with 15 bases lying between them. CDR1 is SGHRS, CDR2 YFSETQ, per germline. This CDR3 region has 15 residues. CDR3 DNA sequence: TGCGCCAGCAGTTCCCATAGCGGAGACACAGATACGCAGTATTTT. As protein: CASSSHSGDTDTQYF. Full variable domain (rest looked up from reference TRBV5-1 and TRBJ2-3): KAGVTQTPRYLIKTRGQQVTLSCSPISGHRSVSWYQQTPGQGLQFLFEYFSETQRNKGNFPGRFSGRQFSNSRSEMNVSTLELGDSALYLCASSSHSGDTDTQYFGPGTRLTVL.